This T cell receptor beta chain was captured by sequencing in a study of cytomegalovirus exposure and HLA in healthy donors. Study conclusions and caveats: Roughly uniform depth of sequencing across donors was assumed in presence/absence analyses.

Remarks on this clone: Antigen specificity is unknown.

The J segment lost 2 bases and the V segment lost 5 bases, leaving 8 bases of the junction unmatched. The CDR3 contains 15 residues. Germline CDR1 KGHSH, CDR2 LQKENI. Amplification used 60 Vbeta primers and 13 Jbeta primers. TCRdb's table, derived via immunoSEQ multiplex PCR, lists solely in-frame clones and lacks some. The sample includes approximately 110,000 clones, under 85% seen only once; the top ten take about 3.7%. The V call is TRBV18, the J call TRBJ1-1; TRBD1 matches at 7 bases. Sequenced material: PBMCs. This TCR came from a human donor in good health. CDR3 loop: CASSVSGTANTEAFF. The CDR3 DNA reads TGTGCCAGCTCAGTCTCCGGGACAGCCAACACTGAAGCTTTCTTT.